Listed below are T cell receptor beta chains from one sample, sequenced in a study of shared clonotypes between healthy human individuals. Sequencing used immunoSEQ multiplex PCR; TCRdb keeps in-frame clones, though not all of them. Among about 380,000 clones listed, around 96% were seen once. Sequenced sample: memory CD8+ T cells sorted from blood. Receptors were obtained from a man aged 30-40 years in good health. Each CDR3 is given with its conserved first and last residue. Fields, in order: CDR3 protein, CDR3 DNA, CDR3 length, clone size, J gene, D gene, V gene. D genes are given only for firm matches. Rows may omit the clone size; those that give it use once, few, many or a size class.

CASRLKLAGAYNEQFF,TGTGCCAGCAGGCTTAAGCTAGCGGGAGCTTACAATGAGCAGTTCTTC,16,-,TRBJ2-1,TRBD2,TRBV6-6
CASSDVRGEQFF,TGTGCCAGCAGTGATGTCCGGGGAGAGCAGTTCTTC,12,-,TRBJ2-1,-,TRBV6-1
CASSWDSPATDTQYF,TGTGCCAGCAGTTGGGACAGTCCAGCAACAGATACGCAGTATTTT,15,-,TRBJ2-3,TRBD1,TRBV28
CASSLVGYSSTDTQYF,TGTGCCAGCAGCTTAGTTGGCTATTCTAGCACAGATACGCAGTATTTT,16,-,TRBJ2-3,-,TRBV7-6
CASSGTDSYEQYF,TGTGCCAGCAGTGGGACAGACTCCTACGAGCAGTACTTC,13,-,TRBJ2-7,-,TRBV6-1
CASRPPTGIGTGELFF,TGTGCCAGCAGACCCCCTACAGGGATTGGGACCGGGGAGCTGTTTTTT,16,-,TRBJ2-2,-,TRBV28
CASSQSGYEQYF,TGTGCCAGTAGTCAGTCAGGTTACGAGCAGTACTTC,12,-,TRBJ2-7,-,TRBV19
CSARDGNEQFF,TGCAGTGCTAGAGATGGCAATGAGCAGTTCTTC,11,-,TRBJ2-1,-,TRBV20-1
CASSLERQGPETQYF,TGCGCCAGCAGCTTGGAGCGGCAGGGTCCAGAGACCCAGTACTTC,15,-,TRBJ2-5,-,TRBV5-1
CASGGELGPLAGGTQYF,TGCGCCAGCGGGGGAGAACTCGGACCACTAGCGGGAGGTACGCAGTATTTT,17,-,TRBJ2-3,TRBD2,TRBV10-1
CASSIPGKPNTEAFF,TGTGCCAGTAGTATCCCGGGGAAACCGAACACTGAAGCTTTCTTT,15,-,TRBJ1-1,-,TRBV19
CASSLGRLGTQYF,TGTGCCAGCAGTTTAGGACGGCTCGGGACCCAGTACTTC,13,-,TRBJ2-5,-,TRBV28
CASSLRVRVTDTQYF,TGTGCCAGTAGTCTCCGGGTCCGGGTCACAGATACGCAGTATTTT,15,-,TRBJ2-3,-,TRBV19
CASSLRRVETQYF,TGTGCCAGCAGTTTACGCAGGGTGGAGACCCAGTACTTC,13,-,TRBJ2-5,-,TRBV28
CASSYRGSQYNEQFF,TGTGCCAGCAGTTACAGGGGGTCCCAATACAATGAGCAGTTCTTC,15,once,TRBJ2-1,TRBD1,TRBV27
CASSGTANTGELFF,TGTGCCAGCAGCGGGACAGCGAACACCGGGGAGCTGTTTTTT,14,-,TRBJ2-2,TRBD1,TRBV7-2
CAISEKGTQYF,TGTGCCATCTCCGAAAAGGGGACCCAGTACTTC,11,-,TRBJ2-5,-,TRBV28
CASSRTRDRDIKTQYF,TGTGCCAGCAGTCGTACTCGGGACCGGGACATAAAGACCCAGTACTTC,16,once,TRBJ2-5,-,TRBV7-2
CASSPVPSGSYEQYF,TGTGCCAGCAGTCCGGTCCCTAGCGGGAGCTACGAGCAGTACTTC,15,-,TRBJ2-7,TRBD2,TRBV6-8
CAISRGLLNTEAFF,TGTGCCATCAGCAGAGGGTTACTGAACACTGAAGCTTTCTTT,14,few,TRBJ1-1,-,TRBV10-3
CASSEVGGAGDTQYF,TGCGCCAGCAGTGAAGTCGGCGGGGCGGGAGATACGCAGTATTTT,15,-,TRBJ2-3,-,TRBV10-1
CASSFSSYEQYF,TGTGCCAGCAGCTTTAGCTCCTACGAGCAGTACTTC,12,once,TRBJ2-7,-,TRBV7-2
CASSFPQGTGYEQYF,TGTGCCAGCAGTTTCCCACAGGGGACGGGCTACGAGCAGTACTTC,15,-,TRBJ2-7,TRBD1,TRBV28
CASRGLAGVGGELFF,TGTGCCAGCAGAGGACTAGCGGGAGTGGGCGGGGAGCTGTTTTTT,15,-,TRBJ2-2,TRBD2,TRBV6-5
CAWSQQSSSNEQFF,TGTGCCTGGAGTCAACAATCTAGCTCCAATGAGCAGTTCTTC,14,-,TRBJ2-1,-,TRBV30
CASSSGEEGNQPQHF,TGTGCCAGCAGTTCTGGGGAAGAGGGCAATCAGCCCCAGCATTTT,15,-,TRBJ1-5,-,TRBV28
CASKPDSPYEQYF,TGTGCCAGCAAGCCGGACAGTCCCTACGAGCAGTACTTC,13,-,TRBJ2-7,-,TRBV28
CASSLQGGGPSGGQYF,TGTGCCAGCAGCTTACAGGGAGGTGGACCCTCGGGTGGGCAGTACTTC,16,-,TRBJ2-7,-,TRBV5-6
CASRRRGPGQENEKLFF,TGCGCCAGCAGACGTCGCGGACCGGGACAGGAGAATGAAAAACTGTTTTTT,17,-,TRBJ1-4,TRBD1,TRBV5-1
CASSLGRGQETQYF,TGTGCCAGCAGCTTAGGGAGGGGGCAAGAGACCCAGTACTTC,14,-,TRBJ2-5,-,TRBV11-1
CAISKDGNTEAFF,TGTGCCATCAGTAAGGACGGGAACACTGAAGCTTTCTTT,13,-,TRBJ1-1,-,TRBV10-3
CASSLGRRLAEETQYF,TGTGCCAGCAGCTTAGGTCGGCGACTAGCGGAAGAGACCCAGTACTTC,16,-,TRBJ2-5,TRBD2,TRBV7-9
CASSLVVHYGYTF,TGTGCCAGCAGCTTGGTAGTGCACTATGGCTACACCTTC,13,-,TRBJ1-2,-,TRBV5-8
CASSLIAGTDTQYF,TGTGCCAGCAGCTTGATTGCGGGCACAGATACGCAGTATTTT,14,-,TRBJ2-3,-,TRBV5-6
CASSLVNNQPQHF,TGTGCCAGCAGCTTAGTGAACAATCAGCCCCAGCATTTT,13,-,TRBJ1-5,-,TRBV7-2
CASPVEREDYEQYF,TGTGCCTCTCCGGTCGAGCGGGAAGACTACGAGCAGTACTTC,14,-,TRBJ2-7,TRBD2,TRBV10-3
CASSLQEDLDTIYF,TGTGCCAGCTCACTACAGGAGGATCTAGACACCATATATTTT,14,-,TRBJ1-3,-,TRBV18
CASSLSGGGAGAFF,TGTGCCAGCAGTTTATCGGGAGGGGGGGCAGGAGCTTTCTTT,14,-,TRBJ1-1,-,TRBV27
CASSTWTSGTHEQYF,TGCGCCAGCAGCACCTGGACTAGCGGGACCCACGAGCAGTACTTC,15,-,TRBJ2-7,TRBD2,TRBV5-1
CASSIGRELFF,TGTGCCAGTAGTATTGGCAGAGAGCTGTTTTTT,11,-,TRBJ2-2,-,TRBV19
CASSLDRNTGELFF,TGTGCCAGCAGCTTGGACAGGAACACCGGGGAGCTGTTTTTT,14,-,TRBJ2-2,-,TRBV5-4
CASSSRLADYNEQFF,TGTGCCAGCAGCTCCAGACTAGCGGACTACAATGAGCAGTTCTTC,15,-,TRBJ2-1,TRBD2,TRBV5-4
CASSVGLAGLLYEQYF,TGTGCCAGCAGCGTAGGGCTAGCGGGACTACTCTACGAGCAGTACTTC,16,-,TRBJ2-7,TRBD2,TRBV9
CASSQDPQANNEKLFF,TGTGCCAGCAGCCAAGATCCCCAGGCAAATAATGAAAAACTGTTTTTT,16,-,TRBJ1-4,-,TRBV4-2
CASSARVGGNYGYTF,TGTGCCAGCAGCGCACGGGTCGGTGGAAACTATGGCTACACCTTC,15,-,TRBJ1-2,-,TRBV5-4
CASSPSHEQYF,TGTGCCAGCAGCCCCAGCCACGAGCAGTACTTC,11,-,TRBJ2-7,-,TRBV28
CASRGTGGYGYTF,TGTGCCAGCAGGGGGACAGGGGGCTATGGCTACACCTTC,13,-,TRBJ1-2,TRBD1,TRBV4-2
CASSPGGSSKNGYTF,TGTGCCAGCTCACCAGGGGGGAGTAGTAAGAATGGCTACACCTTC,15,-,TRBJ1-2,-,TRBV18
CASSLIGGRQEKLFF,TGTGCCAGCAGCCTGATAGGGGGAAGACAGGAAAAACTGTTTTTT,15,-,TRBJ1-4,-,TRBV28
CASSVGGGTGELFF,TGTGCCAGCAGCGTAGGAGGGGGCACCGGGGAGCTGTTTTTT,14,once,TRBJ2-2,-,TRBV9
CASSQISSESSYEQYF,TGCGCCAGCAGCCAGATCTCATCGGAAAGCTCCTACGAGCAGTACTTC,16,-,TRBJ2-7,-,TRBV5-1
CASSLGRVGRAVDTQYF,TGTGCCAGCAGCTTGGGTCGCGTCGGGAGGGCCGTAGATACGCAGTATTTT,17,-,TRBJ2-3,TRBD2,TRBV5-5
CASSLGDRGYGYTF,TGTGCCAGCAGCTTAGGGGACAGGGGTTACGGCTACACCTTC,14,-,TRBJ1-2,TRBD1,TRBV7-9
CASSQGTSGNTGELFF,TGTGCCAGCAGCCAAGGGACTAGCGGGAACACCGGGGAGCTGTTTTTT,16,-,TRBJ2-2,TRBD2,TRBV14
CASSTGLPTYNEQFF,TGTGCCAGCAGTACCGGACTACCAACCTACAATGAGCAGTTCTTC,15,-,TRBJ2-1,-,TRBV27